The clone carrying this T cell receptor (beta chain) occurred a few times. Its target is unknown. This record comes from a study of TIL therapy for anti-PD-1-resistant metastatic lung cancer. Study results and limitations: The cohort had more treatment-naive, never-smoker and oncogene-addicted patients than typical.

As to time point: pre-treatment sample, taken before nivolumab and TIL therapy. Sequencing used immunoSEQ v3. Repertoires were generated with immunoSEQ multiplex PCR, while TCRdb's copy carries only in-frame clones and drops some. The sample lists approximately 40,000 clones; more than 60% were seen once. The CDR3 runs to 16 residues. The J segment lost 5 bases and the V segment lost 1 base, leaving 5 bases of the junction unmatched. The germline V gene has CDR1 LGHNA and CDR2 YNFKEQ. The sequence came from a person aged 30 to 80 with non-small cell lung cancer. The chain has TRBV4-2 and TRBJ1-4, with 9 bases lining up with TRBD1. The sample here was blood, taken at baseline. CDR3 sequence reads: CASSQGGTGHNEKLFF. Here the CDR3 DNA reads TGTGCCAGCAGCCAAGGAGGGACAGGGCACAATGAAAAACTGTTTTTT.